This T cell receptor beta chain was identified during a study of memory CD4+ T cells and cytomegalovirus serostatus. Study context: Of the healthy Belgian adults, nine or ten were CMV seropositive and 20 to 30 seronegative. Broader study findings: Suggested: most of the CMV-linked TCR signature lies in CD4+ memory cells. A US-trained random forest predicted CMV serostatus with median AUC around 0.91.

Single viable CD3+CD4+CD8-CD45RO+ cells were sorted as the memory CD4+ T cells. Authors' methods: Out-of-frame sequences were removed, leaving roughly 2,200,000 distinct TCRbeta sequences. Using immunoSEQ multiplex PCR, the repertoire was profiled, and TCRdb retains in-frame clones only, with some absent. Clone size and the V and J calls come from that table; the DNA yielded D and trimming. The sample consists of tens of thousands of clones, more than 65% of them appearing once. Points on this clone: Its matching antigen is unknown.

The germline gives CDR1 SNHLY, CDR2 FYNNEI. V was trimmed by 8 bases and J by 1 base, leaving 6 bases between them. The length of the CDR3 is 12 residues. The receptor was isolated from an adult in good health and CMV-seronegative. Input material: memory CD4+ T cells from blood. The rearrangement links TRBV2 to TRBJ1-3; D is unclear. This CDR3 reads CASASSGNTIYF. In DNA form, the CDR3 reads TGTGCCAGCGCTTCTTCTGGAAACACCATATATTTT. Together with reference TRBV2 and TRBJ1-3, the CDR3 gives the full variable domain: EPEVTQTPSHQVTQMGQEVILRCVPISNHLYFYWYRQILGQKVEFLVSFYNNEISEKSEIFDDQFSVERPDGSNFTLKIRSTKLEDSAMYFCASASSGNTIYFGEGSWLTVV.